This T cell receptor beta chain stems from a study of blood T cell repertoires in COVID-19 (dated by TCRdb to 2018 to 2021). Context from the whole study: The collaborator samples originated in the United States, Italy and Spain and spanned the acute and convalescent phases of COVID-19. The prospective study material was composed of cDNA or gDNA derived from T cells, B-cell-depleted T cells, or PBMCs. Subjects who had been exposed to COVID-19, were actively infected with it, or had recovered from it provided the deeply sampled blood TCRbeta repertoires that made up the dataset. A freely available public database, intended as a resource for researchers studying the immune response to SARS-CoV-2, is where the repertoires were released. The samples were drawn from the first 160 participants of the ongoing ImmuneRACE study and from some 1,300 subjects provided by 6 global collaborators. A de-identified subject ID, COVID-19 status, age in years and sex were almost always included in the sample metadata. Where available, HLA class I and class II types were obtained from metadata supplied by the sample provider rather than from assay-based typing. General conclusions and limits of the study: The amount of clinical and demographic metadata varied by source and participant and was provided uncurated.

Comment on this clone: Its target antigen remains unknown. Qualities for individual bases were not recorded, and no much larger clone is one base off.

TCRbeta CDR3 regions were amplified from genomic DNA by means of the immunoSEQ Assay, a bias-controlled multiplex PCR. The source study handled its data this way. The number of nucleated cells in each sample was estimated by amplification of reference gene primers within the assay. Sequence reads were collapsed and filtered to measure the absolute abundance of every unique TCRbeta CDR3 rearrangement. Productive Simpson clonality was computed per sample as the square root of Simpson's diversity index over productive rearrangements. In TCRdb, the immuneACCESS table is reduced to in-frame sequences with V and J assigned. These tables do not hold every clone; where another copy was compared, an unresolved V gene accounts for under half, and the others remain unexplained. The V and J calls and clone size come from that table; D and trimming were worked out from the DNA. The sample records under 250,000 clones, less than 85% of which are singletons. Jointly, the top ten make up 7.2% of the sample.

V is trimmed back by 1 base and J by 15 bases, and the junction contains 8 bases that no gene match accounts for. There are 13 amino acids in the CDR3, from cysteine to phenylalanine inclusive. The only DNA kept is the CDR3, 39 bases in frame from the first base. CDR1 SGHAT and CDR2 FQNNGV are derived from the germline V gene. Each collaborating institution followed its own protocols to collect whole blood in K2EDTA tubes. For TCRbeta analysis, collaborators shipped samples in one of three forms: frozen whole blood, isolated PBMCs, or DNA extracted from either of those sample types. This TCR was sampled from a woman in her 70s with acute or convalescent COVID-19. The receptor chain draws on TRBV11-2 and TRBJ1-4; the central 7 bases match TRBD1. What was sequenced was peripheral blood. The base sequence is TGTGCCAGCAGCTTAGGCCAAGGACAGGAATTGTTTTTT. It codes for CASSLGQGQELFF. This CDR3, with the reference TRBV11-2 and TRBJ1-4 proteins standing in past its ends, gives the full variable domain EAGVAQSPRYKIIEKRQSVAFWCNPISGHATLYWYQQILGQGPKLLIQFQNNGVVDDSQLPKDRFSAERLKGVDSTLKIQPAKLEDSAVYLCASSLGQGQELFFGSGTQLSVL.